The sequence of this TCR beta chain was determined in a study of cytomegalovirus exposure and HLA in healthy donors. V shed 5 bases and J 6 bases; nucleotides not matched to a gene: 3. Germline lookup yields CDR1 SGHTA and CDR2 FQGTGA. CDR3 length: 15 amino acids. The PCR made use of 60 Vbeta and 13 Jbeta primers. This table comes from immunoSEQ multiplex PCR, and its TCRdb copy is limited to in-frame clones, with some not included. The sample records around 92,000 clones, about 74% being singletons. This TCR was recovered from a man in his sixties in good health and CMV-seropositive. Sequences were obtained from PBMCs. The V gene is TRBV7-3, the J gene TRBJ2-2, with 13 nucleotides matching TRBD2. CDR3 DNA: TGTGCCAGCAGCCCGACTAGCGGGGGGCCCGGGGAGCTGTTTTTT. Amino acid sequence: CASSPTSGGPGELFF.